This T cell receptor beta chain was found in a study of T cell repertoires in cytomegalovirus infection. TCRdb redid the calling of the reads with MiXCR, one entry per CDR3 protein. The repertoire consists of roughly 70,000 distinct CDR3 sequences, with more than 20% occurring once and the leading ten covering roughly two thirds. The table lists this clonotype with a few counts. Its antigen is unknown. The CDR3 covers 16 residues. V gave up 4 bases and J gave up 0 bases, with 14 bases separating them. Germline CDR1 and CDR2: SGHVS and FQNEAQ. The sequencing used CD8+ T cells from cultured PBMCs, collected from culture after CMV antigen stimulation. The TCR sequence derives from a human donor in good health (CMV status not recorded). Some clones in this sample may be carry-over from other donors' samples. The chain is built from TRBV7-8 and TRBJ2-3; the D is unclear. In DNA form, the CDR3 reads TGTGCCAGCAGCTCTCTCCGGCGAGGAAGCACAGATACGCAGTATTTT. Protein sequence: CASSSLRRGSTDTQYF.